This section outlines one T cell receptor (beta chain) sequence together with its context. What it binds is unknown. PCR was performed using 60 Vbeta and 13 Jbeta primers. Method: immunoSEQ multiplex PCR; TCRdb's copy keeps in-frame clones and lacks some. The table gives tens of thousands of clones; the top ten clones make up roughly 1.3% of it. The data stem from a study of cytomegalovirus exposure and HLA in healthy donors. Whole-study findings and limits: The study designated fewer than 200 TCR beta chains cytomegalovirus-associated. Accurate prediction of most subjects' HLA-A and HLA-B alleles from TCR beta sequences was reported.

Germline CDR1 reads ENHRY; CDR2 reads SYGVKD. V lost 3 bases and J lost 4; bases outside the gene matches: 4. This CDR3 is 16 amino acids long. The genes are TRBV10-3 and TRBJ2-6; 9 nucleotides agree with TRBD1. The sequencing input was PBMCs. This receptor was taken from a man in his thirties or forties in good health and CMV-seronegative. Here the CDR3 DNA reads TGTGCCATCAGTGAATGGACAGGGGTAGGGGCCAACGTCCTGACTTTC. Amino acid sequence: CAISEWTGVGANVLTF.